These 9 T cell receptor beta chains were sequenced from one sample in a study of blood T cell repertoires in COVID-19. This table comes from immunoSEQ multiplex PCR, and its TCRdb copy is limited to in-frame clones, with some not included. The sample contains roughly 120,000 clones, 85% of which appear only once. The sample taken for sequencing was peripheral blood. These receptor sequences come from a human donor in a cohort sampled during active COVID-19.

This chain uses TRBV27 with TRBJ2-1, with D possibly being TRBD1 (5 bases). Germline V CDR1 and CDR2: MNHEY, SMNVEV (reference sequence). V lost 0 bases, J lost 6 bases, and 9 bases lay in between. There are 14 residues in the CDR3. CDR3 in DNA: TGTGCCAGCAGTTTATCGCCAGGGTCCAATGAGCAGTTCTTC. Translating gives CASSLSPGSNEQFF.

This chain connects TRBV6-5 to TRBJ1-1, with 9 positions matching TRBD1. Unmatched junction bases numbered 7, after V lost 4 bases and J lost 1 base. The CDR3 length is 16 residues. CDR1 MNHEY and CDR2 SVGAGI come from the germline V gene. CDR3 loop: CASSWGTGRPNTEAFF. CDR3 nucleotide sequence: TGTGCCAGCAGTTGGGGGACAGGGAGGCCGAACACTGAAGCTTTCTTT.

The CDR3 loop reads CASRGQGANNVLTF. In DNA form, the CDR3 reads TGTGCCAGCAGGGGACAGGGGGCGAACAACGTCCTGACTTTC. The rearrangement joins TRBV6-5 to TRBJ2-6, with 12 bases that match TRBD1. CDR3 length: 14 residues. In germline, CDR1 is MNHEY, CDR2 SVGAGI. V was pared by 6 bases and J by 9 bases, with 3 bases of the junction left unmatched.

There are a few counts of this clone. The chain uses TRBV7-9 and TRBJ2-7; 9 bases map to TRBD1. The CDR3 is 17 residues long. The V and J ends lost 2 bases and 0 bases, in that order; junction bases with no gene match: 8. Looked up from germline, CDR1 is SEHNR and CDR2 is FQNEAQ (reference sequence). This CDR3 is CASSLRRTGVGSYEQYF. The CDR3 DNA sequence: TGTGCCAGCAGCTTAAGGAGGACAGGGGTCGGCTCCTACGAGCAGTACTTC.

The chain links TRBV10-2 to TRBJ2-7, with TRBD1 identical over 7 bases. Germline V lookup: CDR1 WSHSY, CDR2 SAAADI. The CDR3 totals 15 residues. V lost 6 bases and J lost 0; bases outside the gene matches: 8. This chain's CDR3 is CASRMGRDSSYEQYF. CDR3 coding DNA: TGCGCCAGCAGGATGGGCCGGGACAGCTCCTACGAGCAGTACTTC.

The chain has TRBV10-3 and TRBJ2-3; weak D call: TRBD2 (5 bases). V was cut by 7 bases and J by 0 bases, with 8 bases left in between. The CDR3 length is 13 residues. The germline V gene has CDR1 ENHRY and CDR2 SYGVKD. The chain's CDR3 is CAIKDSSTDTQYF. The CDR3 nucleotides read TGTGCCATCAAGGACTCTAGCACAGATACGCAGTATTTT.

CDR3 coding DNA: TGTGCCAGCAGCACTAGGACCGGCTCTGGGGCCAACGTCCTGACTTTC. It translates to CASSTRTGSGANVLTF. The J gene is TRBJ2-6, the V gene TRBV9, with TRBD2 as a possible D gene (5 bases). Germline-derived CDR1 and CDR2 are SGDLS and YYNGEE. The CDR3 has 16 residues. V shed 4 bases and J shed 0 bases, with 11 bases lying between them.

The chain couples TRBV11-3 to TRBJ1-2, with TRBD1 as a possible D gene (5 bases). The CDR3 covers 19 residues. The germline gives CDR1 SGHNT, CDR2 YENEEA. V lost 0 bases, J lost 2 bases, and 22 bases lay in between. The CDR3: CASSLDLLTDKHINYGYTF. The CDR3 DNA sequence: TGTGCCAGCAGCTTAGATCTGCTAACGGACAAGCACATAAACTATGGCTACACCTTC.

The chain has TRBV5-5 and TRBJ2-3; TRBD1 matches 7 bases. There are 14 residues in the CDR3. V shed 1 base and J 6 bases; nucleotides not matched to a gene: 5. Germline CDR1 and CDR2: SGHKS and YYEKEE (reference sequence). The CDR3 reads CASSLYEQGDTQYF. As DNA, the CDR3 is TGTGCCAGCAGCTTGTACGAACAGGGGGATACGCAGTATTTT.